A selection of T cell receptor beta chains follows, all from one sample in a study of CD8 T cells in ankylosing spondylitis. In TCRdb, the 5' RACE reads were re-called with MiXCR into one record per CDR3 protein. This table has 250,000 or so distinct CDR3 sequences, roughly a quarter appearing once. What was sequenced was blood, either unsorted or a sorted T cell fraction (not recorded which). These receptors were taken from a male donor with ankylosing spondylitis or in good health (not recorded which). Each CDR3 is given with its conserved first and last residue. A D gene is named only where the DNA matches it firmly. Only some rows state a clone size, as once, few, many or a class for expanded clones.

clone size	V gene	D gene	J gene	CDR3 length	CDR3 DNA	CDR3 protein
few	TRBV5-6	.	TRBJ2-5	16	TGTGCCAGCAGCTTGAACGCGGGGGCGGCTTCCGGGACCCAGTACTTC	CASSLNAGAASGTQYF
few	TRBV12-3/TRBV12-4	TRBD1	TRBJ2-3	15	TGTGCCAGCAGTCCCGACAGGGGGCAGGTAGATACGCAGTATTTT	CASSPDRGQVDTQYF
once	TRBV20-1	.	TRBJ1-2	16	TGCAGTGCTAGAGTCAAGGCAGGGCCGGATAACTATGGCTACACCTTC	CSARVKAGPDNYGYTF
few	TRBV29-1	.	TRBJ2-3	14	TGCAGCGTTGGCGCCAGGGTGAGCACAGATACGCAGTATTTT	CSVGARVSTDTQYF
few	TRBV7-2	TRBD2	TRBJ2-5	15	TGTGCCAGCAGCTTGTTCGGCGGGGGGTTAGAGACCCAGTACTTC	CASSLFGGGLETQYF
.	TRBV7-2	TRBD1	TRBJ2-7	15	TGTGCCAGCAGCCCGAACGGACAGGGGTACTACGAGCAGTACTTC	CASSPNGQGYYEQYF
.	TRBV25-1	.	TRBJ2-7	12	TGTGCCAGCACCGGAGGACTAAACGAGCAGTACTTC	CASTGGLNEQYF
.	TRBV20-1	TRBD2	TRBJ2-7	15	TGCAGTGCTAGAGGCCAGGCCGGGGGGGCCTACGAGCAGTACTTC	CSARGQAGGAYEQYF
.	TRBV20-1	.	TRBJ2-5	11	TGCAGTGCCTCGCCCCAAGAGACCCAGTACTTC	CSASPQETQYF
.	TRBV20-1	.	TRBJ2-2	16	TGCAGTGCAGCGACTGGGGGGGCCGGGAACACCGGGGAGCTGTTTTTT	CSAATGGAGNTGELFF
.	TRBV6-1	.	TRBJ2-1	14	TGTGCCAGCGGGAAGACACAGACCTACAATGAGCAGTTCTTC	CASGKTQTYNEQFF